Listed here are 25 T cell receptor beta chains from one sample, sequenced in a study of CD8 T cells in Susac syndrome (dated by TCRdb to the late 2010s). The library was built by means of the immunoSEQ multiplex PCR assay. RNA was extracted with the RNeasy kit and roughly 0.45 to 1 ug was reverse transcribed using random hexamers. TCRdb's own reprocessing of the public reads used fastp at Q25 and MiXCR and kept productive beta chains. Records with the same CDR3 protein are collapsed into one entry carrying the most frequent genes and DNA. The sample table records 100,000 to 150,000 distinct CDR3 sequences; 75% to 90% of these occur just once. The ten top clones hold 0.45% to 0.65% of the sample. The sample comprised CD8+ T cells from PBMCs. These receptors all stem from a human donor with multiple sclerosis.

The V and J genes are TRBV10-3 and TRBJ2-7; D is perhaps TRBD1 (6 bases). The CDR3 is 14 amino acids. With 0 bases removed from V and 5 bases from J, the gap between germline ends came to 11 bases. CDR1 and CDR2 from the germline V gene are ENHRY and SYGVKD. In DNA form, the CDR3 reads TGTGCCATCAGTGAGTCGACAGGACTCGACGAGCAGTACTTC. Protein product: CAISESTGLDEQYF.

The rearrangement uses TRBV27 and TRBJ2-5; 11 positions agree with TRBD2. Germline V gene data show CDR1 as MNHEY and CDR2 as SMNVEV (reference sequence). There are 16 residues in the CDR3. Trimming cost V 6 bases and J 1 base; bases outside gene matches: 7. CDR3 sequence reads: CASRSLTSGAQETQYF. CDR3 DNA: TGTGCCAGCAGAAGTTTGACTAGCGGGGCCCAAGAGACCCAGTACTTC.

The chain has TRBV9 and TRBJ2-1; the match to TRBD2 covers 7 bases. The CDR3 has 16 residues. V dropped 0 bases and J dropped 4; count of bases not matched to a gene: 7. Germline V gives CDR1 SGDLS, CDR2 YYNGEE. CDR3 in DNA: TGTGCCAGCAGCGTAGGCGGGAGTGGGGGTTACAATGAGCAGTTCTTC. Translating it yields CASSVGGSGGYNEQFF.

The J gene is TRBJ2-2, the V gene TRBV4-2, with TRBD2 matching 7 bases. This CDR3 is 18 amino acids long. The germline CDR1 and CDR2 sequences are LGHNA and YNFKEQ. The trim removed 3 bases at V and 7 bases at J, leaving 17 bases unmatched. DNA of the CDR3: TGTGCCAGCAGCCACCTGGGACTTGCGGGAGAGGCAGGCGGGGAGCTGTTTTTT. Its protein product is CASSHLGLAGEAGGELFF.

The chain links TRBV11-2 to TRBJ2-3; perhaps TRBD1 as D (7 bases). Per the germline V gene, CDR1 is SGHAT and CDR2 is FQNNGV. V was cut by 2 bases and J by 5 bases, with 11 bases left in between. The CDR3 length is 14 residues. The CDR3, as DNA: TGTGCCAGCAGCTTAATCCAGGGGGGAGATACGCAGTATTTT. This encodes CASSLIQGGDTQYF.

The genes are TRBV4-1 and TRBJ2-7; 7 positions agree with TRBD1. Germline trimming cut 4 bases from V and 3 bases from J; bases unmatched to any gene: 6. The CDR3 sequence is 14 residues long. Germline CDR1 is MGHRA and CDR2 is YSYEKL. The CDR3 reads CASSPRDRDYEQYF. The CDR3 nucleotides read TGCGCCAGCAGCCCCCGGGACAGAGACTACGAGCAGTACTTC.

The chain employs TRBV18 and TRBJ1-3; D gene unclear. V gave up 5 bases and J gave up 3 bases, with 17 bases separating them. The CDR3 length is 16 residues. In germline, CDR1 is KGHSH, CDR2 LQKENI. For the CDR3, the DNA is TGTGCCAGCTCATCGACGGGGAGCTTACGTGGAAACACCATATATTTT. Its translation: CASSSTGSLRGNTIYF.

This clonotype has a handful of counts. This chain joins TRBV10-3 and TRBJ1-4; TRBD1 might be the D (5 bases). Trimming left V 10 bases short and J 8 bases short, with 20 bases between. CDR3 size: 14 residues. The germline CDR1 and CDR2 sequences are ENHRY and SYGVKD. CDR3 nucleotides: TGTGCCAAGACGCGTGCGGGGCCTGGCGAAAAACTGTTTTTT. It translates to CAKTRAGPGEKLFF.

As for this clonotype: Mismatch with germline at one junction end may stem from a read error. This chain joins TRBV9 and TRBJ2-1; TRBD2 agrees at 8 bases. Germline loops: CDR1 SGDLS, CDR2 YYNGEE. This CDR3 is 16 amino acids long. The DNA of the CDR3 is TGTGCCAGCAGCGTAGTAGCGGGGAACTCCTACAATGAGCAGCTCTTC. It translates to CASSVVAGNSYNEQLF. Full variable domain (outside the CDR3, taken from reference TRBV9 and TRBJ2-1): DSGVTQTPKHLITATGQRVTLRCSPRSGDLSVYWYQQSLDQGLQFLIQYYNGEERAKGNILERFSAQQFPDLHSELNLSSLELGDSALYFCASSVVAGNSYNEQLFGPGTRLTVL.

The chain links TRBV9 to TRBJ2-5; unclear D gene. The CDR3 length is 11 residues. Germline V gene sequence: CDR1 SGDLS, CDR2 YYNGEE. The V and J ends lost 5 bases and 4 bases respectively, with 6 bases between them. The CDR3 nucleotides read TGTGCCAGCAGTAGAGCAGAGACCCAGTACTTC. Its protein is CASSRAETQYF.

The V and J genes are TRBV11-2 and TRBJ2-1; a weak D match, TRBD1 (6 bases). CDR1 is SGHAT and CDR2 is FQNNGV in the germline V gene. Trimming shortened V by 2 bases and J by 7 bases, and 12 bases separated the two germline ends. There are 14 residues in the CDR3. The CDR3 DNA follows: TGTGCCAGCAGCTTATCCCAGGGGAAGAATGAGCAGTTCTTC. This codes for CASSLSQGKNEQFF.

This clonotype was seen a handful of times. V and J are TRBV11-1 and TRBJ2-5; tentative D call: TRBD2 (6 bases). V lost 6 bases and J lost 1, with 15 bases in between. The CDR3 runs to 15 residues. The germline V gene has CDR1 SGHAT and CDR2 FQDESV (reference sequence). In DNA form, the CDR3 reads TGTGCCAGCAGTCATGGGGAGGCTGTCCAAGAGACCCAGTACTTC. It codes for CASSHGEAVQETQYF. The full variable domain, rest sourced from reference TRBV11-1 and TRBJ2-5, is EAEVAQSPRYKITEKSQAVAFWCDPISGHATLYWYRQILGQGPELLVQFQDESVVDDSQLPKDRFSAERLKGVDSTLKIQPAELGDSAMYLCASSHGEAVQETQYFGPGTRLLVL.

This chain's CDR3 is CASSLDRRYNEQFF. The CDR3 nucleotides read TGTGCCAGCAGTTTGGACAGGAGGTACAATGAGCAGTTCTTC. The rearrangement uses TRBV12-3 or TRBV12-4 and TRBJ2-1, with 7 bases aligning to TRBD1. Trimming removed 3 bases from V and 4 bases from J; junction bases left unmatched: 3. The CDR3 contains 14 residues.

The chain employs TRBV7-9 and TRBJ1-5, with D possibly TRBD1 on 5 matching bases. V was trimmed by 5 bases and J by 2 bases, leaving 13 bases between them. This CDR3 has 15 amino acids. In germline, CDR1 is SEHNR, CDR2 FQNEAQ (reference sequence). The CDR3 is CASSHEGTGNQPQHF. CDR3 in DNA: TGTGCCAGCAGCCACGAGGGGACTGGCAATCAGCCCCAGCATTTT.

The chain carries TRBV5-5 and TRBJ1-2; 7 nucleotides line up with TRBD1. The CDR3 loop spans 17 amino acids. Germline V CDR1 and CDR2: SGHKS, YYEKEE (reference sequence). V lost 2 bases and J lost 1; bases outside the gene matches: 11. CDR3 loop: CASSFTPDRSINYGYTF. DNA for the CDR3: TGTGCCAGCAGCTTCACTCCGGACAGGTCCATTAACTATGGCTACACCTTC. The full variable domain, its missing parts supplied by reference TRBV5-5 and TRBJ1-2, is DAGVTQSPTHLIKTRGQQVTLRCSPISGHKSVSWYQQVLGQGPQFIFQYYEKEERGRGNFPDRFSARQFPNYSSELNVNALLLGDSALYLCASSFTPDRSINYGYTFGSGTRLTVV.

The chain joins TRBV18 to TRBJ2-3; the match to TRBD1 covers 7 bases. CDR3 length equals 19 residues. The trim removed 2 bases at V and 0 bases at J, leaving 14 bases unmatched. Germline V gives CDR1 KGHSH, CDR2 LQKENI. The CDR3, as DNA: TGTGCCAGCTCACCAGAAATGGAAGGGGGCAGAACTAGCACAGATACGCAGTATTTT. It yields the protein CASSPEMEGGRTSTDTQYF.

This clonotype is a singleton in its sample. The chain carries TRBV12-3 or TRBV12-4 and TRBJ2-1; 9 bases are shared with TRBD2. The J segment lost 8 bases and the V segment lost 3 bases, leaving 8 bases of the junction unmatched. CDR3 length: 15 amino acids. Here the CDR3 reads CASSFFIAGADEQFF. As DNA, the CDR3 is TGTGCCAGCAGTTTTTTTATAGCGGGAGCCGATGAGCAGTTCTTC.

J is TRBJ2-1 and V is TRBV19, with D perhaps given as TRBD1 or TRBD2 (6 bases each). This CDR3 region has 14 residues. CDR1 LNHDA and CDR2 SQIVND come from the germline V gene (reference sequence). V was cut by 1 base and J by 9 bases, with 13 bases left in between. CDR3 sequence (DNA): TGTGCCAGTAGTATAGTCCCAGGGGAGGTTGAGCAGTTCTTC. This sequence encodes CASSIVPGEVEQFF. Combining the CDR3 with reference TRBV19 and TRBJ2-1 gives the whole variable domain DGGITQSPKYLFRKEGQNVTLSCEQNLNHDAMYWYRQDPGQGLRLIYYSQIVNDFQKGDIAEGYSVSREKKESFPLTVTSAQKNPTAFYLCASSIVPGEVEQFFGPGTRLTVL.

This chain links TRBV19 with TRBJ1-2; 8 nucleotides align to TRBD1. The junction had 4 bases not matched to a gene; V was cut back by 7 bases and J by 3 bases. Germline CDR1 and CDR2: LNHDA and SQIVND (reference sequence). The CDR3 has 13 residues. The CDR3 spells CASMAGGDYGYTF. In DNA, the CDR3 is TGTGCCAGTATGGCAGGGGGCGACTATGGCTACACCTTC.

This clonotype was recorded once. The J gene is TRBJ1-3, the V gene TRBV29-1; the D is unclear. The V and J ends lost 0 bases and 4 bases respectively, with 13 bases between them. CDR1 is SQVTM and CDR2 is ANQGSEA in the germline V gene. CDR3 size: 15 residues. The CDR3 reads CSVEDPRGSGNTIYF. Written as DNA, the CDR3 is TGCAGCGTTGAAGATCCCCGGGGTTCAGGAAACACCATATATTTT.

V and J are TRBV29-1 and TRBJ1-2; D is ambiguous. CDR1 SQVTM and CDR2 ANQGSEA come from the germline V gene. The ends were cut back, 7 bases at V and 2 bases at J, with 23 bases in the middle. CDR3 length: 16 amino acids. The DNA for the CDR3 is TGCAGCGCCTTATCGTCCCCCGGGAGGAGGAACTATGGCTACACCTTC. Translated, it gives CSALSSPGRRNYGYTF.

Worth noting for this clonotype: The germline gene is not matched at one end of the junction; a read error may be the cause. For the CDR3, the DNA is TGTGCCGGCAGCTTAGGAGCGGGTGAAGCTTTCTTT. Translating gives CAGSLGAGEAFF. The rearrangement uses TRBV7-2 and TRBJ1-1; no definite D call. Germline CDR1 is SGHTA and CDR2 is FQGNSA. This CDR3 is 12 amino acids long.

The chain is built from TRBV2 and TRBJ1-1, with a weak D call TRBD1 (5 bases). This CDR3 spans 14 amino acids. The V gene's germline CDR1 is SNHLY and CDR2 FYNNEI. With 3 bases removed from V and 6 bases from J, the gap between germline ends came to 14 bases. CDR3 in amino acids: CASSEWQGFAEAFF. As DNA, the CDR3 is TGTGCCAGCAGTGAGTGGCAGGGATTTGCTGAAGCTTTCTTT.

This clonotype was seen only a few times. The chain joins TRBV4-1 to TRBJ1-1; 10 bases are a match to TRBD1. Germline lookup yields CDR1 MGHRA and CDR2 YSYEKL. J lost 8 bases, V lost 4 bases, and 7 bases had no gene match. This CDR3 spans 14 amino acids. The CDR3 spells CASSPGQGIREAFF. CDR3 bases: TGCGCCAGCAGCCCGGGACAGGGGATTAGGGAAGCTTTCTTT.

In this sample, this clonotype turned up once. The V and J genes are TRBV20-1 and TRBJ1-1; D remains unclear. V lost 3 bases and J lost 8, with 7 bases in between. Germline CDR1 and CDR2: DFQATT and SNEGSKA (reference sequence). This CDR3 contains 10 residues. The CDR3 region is CSASVGEAFF. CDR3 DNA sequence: TGCAGTGCTAGTGTGGGAGAAGCTTTCTTT.